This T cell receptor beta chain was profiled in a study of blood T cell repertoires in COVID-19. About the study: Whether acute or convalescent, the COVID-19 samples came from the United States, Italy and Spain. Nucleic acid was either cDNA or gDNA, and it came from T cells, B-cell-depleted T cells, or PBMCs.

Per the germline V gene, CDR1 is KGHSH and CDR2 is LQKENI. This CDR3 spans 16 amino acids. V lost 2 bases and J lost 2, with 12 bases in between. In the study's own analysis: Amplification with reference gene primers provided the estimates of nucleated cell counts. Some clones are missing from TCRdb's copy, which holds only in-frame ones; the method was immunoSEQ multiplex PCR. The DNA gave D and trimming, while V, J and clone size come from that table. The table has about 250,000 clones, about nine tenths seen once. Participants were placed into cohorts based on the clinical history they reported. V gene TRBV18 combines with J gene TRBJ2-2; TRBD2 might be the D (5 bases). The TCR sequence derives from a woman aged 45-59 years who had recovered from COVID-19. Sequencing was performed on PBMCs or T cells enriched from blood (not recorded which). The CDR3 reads CASSPRRSSNTGELFF. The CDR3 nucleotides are TGTGCCAGCTCACCAAGAAGATCTAGCAACACCGGGGAGCTGTTTTTT.